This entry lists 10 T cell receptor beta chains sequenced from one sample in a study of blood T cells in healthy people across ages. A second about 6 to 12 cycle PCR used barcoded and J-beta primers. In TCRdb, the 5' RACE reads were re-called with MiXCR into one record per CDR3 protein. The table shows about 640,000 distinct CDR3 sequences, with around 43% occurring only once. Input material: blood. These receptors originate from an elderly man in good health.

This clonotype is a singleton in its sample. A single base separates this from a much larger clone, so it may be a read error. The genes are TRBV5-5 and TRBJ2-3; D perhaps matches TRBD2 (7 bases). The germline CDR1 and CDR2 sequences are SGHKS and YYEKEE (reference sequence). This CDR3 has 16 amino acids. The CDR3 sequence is CVSSLEAGAYTYTQYF. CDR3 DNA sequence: TGTGTCAGCAGCTTGGAGGCGGGGGCCTACACATATACGCAGTATTTT.

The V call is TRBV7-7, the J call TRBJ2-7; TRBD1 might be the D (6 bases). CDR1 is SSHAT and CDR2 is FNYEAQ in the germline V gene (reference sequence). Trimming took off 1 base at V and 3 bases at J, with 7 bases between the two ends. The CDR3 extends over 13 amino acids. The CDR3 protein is CASSLGDIYEQYF. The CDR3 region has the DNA TGTGCCAGCAGCTTAGGGGACATCTACGAGCAGTACTTC.

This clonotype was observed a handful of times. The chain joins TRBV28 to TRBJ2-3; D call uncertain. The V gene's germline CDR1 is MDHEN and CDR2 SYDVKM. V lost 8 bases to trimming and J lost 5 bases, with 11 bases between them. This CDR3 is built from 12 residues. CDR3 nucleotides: TGTGCCAGCGAAGGATTGGGAGATACGCAGTATTTT. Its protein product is CASEGLGDTQYF.

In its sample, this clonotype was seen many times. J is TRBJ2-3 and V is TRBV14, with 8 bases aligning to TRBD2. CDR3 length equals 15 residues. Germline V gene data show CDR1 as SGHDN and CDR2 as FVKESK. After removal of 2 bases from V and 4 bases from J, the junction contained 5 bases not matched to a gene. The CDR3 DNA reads TGTGCCAGCAGCCAATTAGCGGGACTGGCAGATACGCAGTATTTT. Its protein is CASSQLAGLADTQYF.

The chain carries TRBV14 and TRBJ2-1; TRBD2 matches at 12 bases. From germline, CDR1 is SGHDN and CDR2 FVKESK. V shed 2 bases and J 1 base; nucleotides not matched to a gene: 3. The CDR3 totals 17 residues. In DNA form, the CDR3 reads TGTGCCAGCAGCCAAATGACTAGCGGGGGTTCCTACAATGAGCAGTTCTTC. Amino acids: CASSQMTSGGSYNEQFF.

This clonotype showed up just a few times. CDR3 region: CASSLGGASAAPLHF. DNA for the CDR3: TGTGCCAGCAGTTTAGGTGGGGCCTCCGCGGCACCCCTCCACTTT. The rearrangement joins TRBV12-3 or TRBV12-4 to TRBJ1-6, with D possibly being TRBD1 (5 bases). The germline V and J ends were trimmed by 1 base and 11 bases, with 15 bases remaining between them. This CDR3 has 15 amino acids.

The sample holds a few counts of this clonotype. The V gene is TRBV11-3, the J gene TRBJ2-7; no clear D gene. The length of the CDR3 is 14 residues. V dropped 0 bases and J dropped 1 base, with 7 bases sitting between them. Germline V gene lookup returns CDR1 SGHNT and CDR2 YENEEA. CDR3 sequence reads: CASSLDGRSYEQYF. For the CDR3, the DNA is TGTGCCAGCAGCTTAGATGGACGGTCCTACGAGCAGTACTTC.

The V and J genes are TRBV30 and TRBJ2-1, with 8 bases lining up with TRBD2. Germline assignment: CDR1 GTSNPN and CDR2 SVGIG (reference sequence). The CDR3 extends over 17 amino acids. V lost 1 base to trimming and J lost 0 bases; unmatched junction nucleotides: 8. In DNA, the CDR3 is TGTGCCTGGAGTGGGCCTAGCGGGTGGCGCTCCTACAATGAGCAGTTCTTC. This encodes CAWSGPSGWRSYNEQFF.

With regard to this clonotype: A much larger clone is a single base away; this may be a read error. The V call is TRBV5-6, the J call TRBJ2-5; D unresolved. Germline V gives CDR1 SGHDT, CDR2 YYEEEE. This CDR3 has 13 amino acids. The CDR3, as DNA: TGTGTCAGCAGCTCGGAAACGCGTGAGACCCAGTACTTC. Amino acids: CVSSSETRETQYF.

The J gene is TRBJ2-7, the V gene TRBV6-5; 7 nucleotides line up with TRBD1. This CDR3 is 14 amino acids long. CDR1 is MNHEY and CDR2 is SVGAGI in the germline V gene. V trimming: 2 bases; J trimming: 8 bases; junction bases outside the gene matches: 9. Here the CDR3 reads CASSYLKGAAQQYF. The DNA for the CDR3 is TGTGCCAGCAGTTACCTAAAGGGGGCCGCCCAGCAGTACTTC.